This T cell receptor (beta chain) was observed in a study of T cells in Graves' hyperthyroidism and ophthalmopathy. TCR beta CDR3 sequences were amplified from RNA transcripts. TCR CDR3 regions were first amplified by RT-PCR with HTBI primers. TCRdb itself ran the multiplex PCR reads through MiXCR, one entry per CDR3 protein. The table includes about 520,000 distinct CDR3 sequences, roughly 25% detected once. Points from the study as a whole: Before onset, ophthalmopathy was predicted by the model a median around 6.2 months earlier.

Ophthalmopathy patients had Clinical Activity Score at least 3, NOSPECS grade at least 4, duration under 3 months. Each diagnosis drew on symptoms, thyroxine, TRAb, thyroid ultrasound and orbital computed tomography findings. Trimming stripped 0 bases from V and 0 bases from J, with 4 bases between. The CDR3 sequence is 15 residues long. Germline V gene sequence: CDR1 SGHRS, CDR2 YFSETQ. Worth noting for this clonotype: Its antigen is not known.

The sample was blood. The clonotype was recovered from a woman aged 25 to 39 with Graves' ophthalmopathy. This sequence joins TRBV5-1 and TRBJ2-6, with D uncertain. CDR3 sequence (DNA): TGCGCCAGCAGCTTGGCGCCCTCTGGGGCCAACGTCCTGACTTTC. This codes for CASSLAPSGANVLTF.